Presented here are 26 T cell receptor beta chains from one specimen sequenced in a study of T cells in localized non-small cell lung cancer. Profiling relied on immunoSEQ multiplex PCR, and the TCRdb table lists in-frame clones only, not all of them. This table has approximately 30,000 clones, 93% appearing once. Sequenced here: peripheral blood, sampled before any cancer treatment. The origin of the receptors is a female donor aged 60 or older with stage I lung adenocarcinoma.

The count of this clone is one. Here the CDR3 DNA reads TGTGCCAGCAGCGTCGGGACAAATAGCAATCAGCCCCAGCATTTT. It specifies CASSVGTNSNQPQHF. The chain combines TRBV7-8 with TRBJ1-5; possibly TRBD1 for D (6 bases). The CDR3 consists of 15 residues. Between the trimmed V and J ends, which lost 5 bases and 0 bases, there was a span of 11 bases. Germline lookup yields CDR1 SGHVS and CDR2 FQNEAQ.

The rearrangement links TRBV27 to TRBJ1-2; D not certain. Germline V gives CDR1 MNHEY, CDR2 SMNVEV (reference sequence). V was trimmed by 8 bases and J by 8 bases, leaving 6 bases between them. CDR3 size: 9 residues. The CDR3 DNA reads as TGTGCCAGCCCCTGGGGCTACACCTTC. It encodes CASPWGYTF.

This chain links TRBV6-5 with TRBJ1-5; TRBD1 is a possible D gene (5 bases). V lost 5 bases and J lost 0, with 8 bases in between. From germline, CDR1 is MNHEY and CDR2 SVGAGI. The CDR3 runs 14 residues. In nucleotides, the CDR3 is TGTGCCAGCAGTGCAGACAGTAGCAATCAGCCCCAGCATTTT. It yields the protein CASSADSSNQPQHF.

Comments on this clone: At one end the junction does not follow the germline gene, possibly because of a read error. This rearrangement joins TRBV27 to TRBJ1-1; D gene unclear. CDR1 is MNHEY and CDR2 is SMNVEV in the germline V gene (reference sequence). This CDR3 contains 13 residues. Written as DNA, the CDR3 is TGTGCCAGCCGTTTAGTTATGAACACTGAAGCTTTCTTT. Its protein product is CASRLVMNTEAFF.

The chain joins TRBV5-1 to TRBJ2-1; 7 positions agree with TRBD2. The CDR3 covers 16 residues. Germline V gene data show CDR1 as SGHRS and CDR2 as YFSETQ. Trimming at V came to 2 bases and at J to 4 bases, leaving 9 bases not matched to a gene. The chain's CDR3 is CASSLVRRELYNEQFF. CDR3 nucleotides: TGCGCCAGCAGCTTAGTTCGGCGGGAGTTGTACAATGAGCAGTTCTTC. Full variable domain (outside the CDR3, taken from reference TRBV5-1 and TRBJ2-1): KAGVTQTPRYLIKTRGQQVTLSCSPISGHRSVSWYQQTPGQGLQFLFEYFSETQRNKGNFPGRFSGRQFSNSRSEMNVSTLELGDSALYLCASSLVRRELYNEQFFGPGTRLTVL.

This sequence joins TRBV18 and TRBJ2-2, with unresolved D. This CDR3 is built from 12 residues. V shed 3 bases and J shed 5 bases, with 4 bases lying between them. Germline V gene sequence: CDR1 KGHSH, CDR2 LQKENI. As DNA, the CDR3 is TGTGCCAGCTCACCTTTAACCGGGGAGCTGTTTTTT. Translating it yields CASSPLTGELFF. Complete variable domain (other parts from reference TRBV18 and TRBJ2-2): NAGVMQNPRHLVRRRGQEARLRCSPMKGHSHVYWYRQLPEEGLKFMVYLQKENIIDESGMPKERFSAEFPKEGPSILRIQQVVRGDSAAYFCASSPLTGELFFGEGSRLTVL.

This clone was found once. This chain uses TRBV10-1 with TRBJ2-2; no firm D call. This CDR3 region has 15 residues. V was cut by 0 bases and J by 3 bases, with 8 bases left in between. Germline CDR1 WNHNN, CDR2 SYGVQD (reference sequence). The CDR3 loop is CASSESRPYTGELFF. DNA of the CDR3: TGCGCCAGCAGTGAGTCCCGGCCTTACACCGGGGAGCTGTTTTTT.

This clone showed up just once. This chain links TRBV28 with TRBJ2-1, with D unclear. CDR1 MDHEN and CDR2 SYDVKM come from the germline V gene. The CDR3 has 15 residues. V was pared by 6 bases and J by 5 bases, with 17 bases between. The CDR3 protein is CASSPLALFNNEQFF. The DNA of the CDR3 is TGTGCCAGCAGCCCCCTCGCCCTATTTAACAATGAGCAGTTCTTC.

The chain employs TRBV19 and TRBJ1-2; a possible D gene is TRBD1 (5 bases). There are 15 residues in the CDR3. V lost 8 bases and J 5 bases, leaving 21 bases between the germline ends. In germline, CDR1 is LNHDA, CDR2 SQIVND (reference sequence). CDR3 sequence reads: CASWTPNSGAYGYTF. CDR3 DNA: TGTGCCAGTTGGACACCAAATAGTGGGGCTTATGGCTACACCTTC.

The genes are TRBV4-2 and TRBJ2-3, with 8 bases lining up with TRBD2. This CDR3 is 18 amino acids long. Germline CDR1 is LGHNA and CDR2 is YNFKEQ. J lost 0 bases, V lost 0 bases, and 8 bases had no gene match. The CDR3 DNA follows: TGTGCCAGCAGCCAAGAAGTCCCCACTAGCGGAAGCACAGATACGCAGTATTTT. This encodes CASSQEVPTSGSTDTQYF.

V and J are TRBV10-1 and TRBJ2-3; TRBD1 might be the D (6 bases). V was trimmed by 3 bases and J by 3 bases, leaving 13 bases between them. The CDR3 has 15 amino acids. Germline CDR1 and CDR2: WNHNN and SYGVQD (reference sequence). In DNA, the CDR3 is TGCGCCAGCAGTGACTTCCAGGGGCAGACAGATACGCAGTATTTT. Amino acid sequence: CASSDFQGQTDTQYF.

This chain connects TRBV5-6 to TRBJ1-2; D is ambiguous. V was clipped by 4 bases and J by 8 bases, with 15 bases between them. Looked up from germline, CDR1 is SGHDT and CDR2 is YYEEEE. CDR3 length: 13 residues. CDR3 in DNA: TGTGCCAGCAGCCTCGGGGAGTCGAAGGGCTACACCTTC. It encodes CASSLGESKGYTF.

The V call is TRBV4-1, the J call TRBJ2-3; 7 bases align to TRBD2. The V and J ends lost 2 bases and 0 bases, in that order; junction bases with no gene match: 11. Germline V CDR1 and CDR2: MGHRA, YSYEKL. This CDR3 has 18 residues. The CDR3 spells CASSQNRAASGSTDTQYF. The CDR3 nucleotides are TGCGCCAGCAGCCAAAATAGGGCGGCTAGCGGAAGCACAGATACGCAGTATTTT.

The chain combines TRBV6-1 with TRBJ2-3; possible D gene TRBD2, 5 bases. Germline CDR1 is MNHNS and CDR2 is SASEGT. V dropped 2 bases and J dropped 0 bases, with 15 bases sitting between them. This CDR3 has 17 residues. The CDR3 loop is CASSEIYGGTSTDTQYF. CDR3 sequence (DNA): TGTGCCAGCAGTGAAATCTATGGAGGAACTAGCACAGATACGCAGTATTTT.

The J gene is TRBJ1-2, the V gene TRBV19; TRBD1 aligns across 8 bases. With 4 bases clipped from V and 7 bases from J, the junction kept 5 bases outside the gene matches. The CDR3 has 13 residues. CDR1 LNHDA and CDR2 SQIVND come from the germline V gene (reference sequence). CDR3 protein: CASSTGQGGGYTF. DNA of the CDR3: TGTGCCAGTAGTACCGGACAGGGAGGTGGCTACACCTTC.

This clone was picked up one time. The chain's CDR3 is CASSVGQVANQPQHF. The DNA for the CDR3 is TGTGCCAGCAGTGTAGGACAGGTGGCAAATCAGCCCCAGCATTTT. The rearrangement links TRBV28 to TRBJ1-5, with TRBD1 matching over 7 bases. This CDR3 region has 15 residues. Germline loops: CDR1 MDHEN, CDR2 SYDVKM. Trimming took 5 bases from V and 4 from J; bases not matched to a gene: 8.

The chain uses TRBV4-3 and TRBJ1-5; D is perhaps TRBD1 (6 bases). The germline CDR1 and CDR2 sequences are LGHNA and YSLEER. The germline V and J ends were trimmed by 0 bases and 3 bases, with 9 bases remaining between them. The CDR3 consists of 15 residues. CDR3 loop: CASSQDTGPNQPQHF. In nucleotides, the CDR3 is TGCGCCAGCAGCCAAGATACAGGGCCCAATCAGCCCCAGCATTTT.

The rearrangement uses TRBV19 and TRBJ2-5; weak D call: TRBD2 (6 bases). The CDR3 runs 16 residues. Between the trimmed V and J ends, which lost 6 bases and 4 bases, there was a span of 21 bases. CDR1 is LNHDA, CDR2 SQIVND, per germline (reference sequence). CDR3 residues: CASRNTGTPKGETQYF. The CDR3 DNA sequence: TGTGCCAGTAGAAACACCGGGACTCCTAAAGGAGAGACCCAGTACTTC.

This CDR3 is CASSADSTNYGYTF. The CDR3 DNA reads TGCGCCAGCAGTGCTGACAGTACTAACTATGGCTACACCTTC. This chain joins TRBV10-2 and TRBJ1-2; the D gene is possibly TRBD1 (5 bases). V was cut by 4 bases and J by 0 bases, with 9 bases left in between. Germline lookup yields CDR1 WSHSY and CDR2 SAAADI. The CDR3 totals 14 residues.

This clone was detected only once. The J gene is TRBJ1-1, the V gene TRBV30; D might be TRBD1 (6 bases). This CDR3 has 13 residues. The germline V gene encodes CDR1 GTSNPN and CDR2 SVGIG (reference sequence). Trimming took 2 bases from V and 1 from J, leaving 8 bases between them. The CDR3 nucleotides read TGTGCCTGGAGTAGACAGGAGAACACTGAAGCTTTCTTT. Its translation is CAWSRQENTEAFF. The whole variable domain, remainder taken from reference TRBV30 and TRBJ1-1, is SQTIHQWPATLVQPVGSPLSLECTVEGTSNPNLYWYRQAAGRGLQLLFYSVGIGQISSEVPQNLSASRPQDRQFILSSKKLLLSDSGFYLCAWSRQENTEAFFGQGTRLTVV.

The chain links TRBV7-3 to TRBJ2-1; D is unclear. The CDR3 has 12 amino acids. With 5 bases removed from V and 7 bases from J, the gap between germline ends came to 9 bases. Germline-derived CDR1 and CDR2 are SGHTA and FQGTGA. The DNA for the CDR3 is TGTGCCAGCAGCATGGGCTGGAATGAGCAGTTCTTC. Translated, it gives CASSMGWNEQFF.

The rearrangement uses TRBV6-5 and TRBJ2-1; D is uncertain. The CDR3 is made up of 14 amino acids. CDR1 and CDR2 from the germline V gene are MNHEY and SVGAGI. V was shortened by 0 bases and J by 7 bases, with 10 bases between the two germline ends. As DNA, the CDR3 is TGTGCCAGCAGTTACTCGATTGTGCGGAATGAGCAGTTCTTC. It codes for CASSYSIVRNEQFF.

V gene TRBV20-1 combines with J gene TRBJ1-2, with D unresolved. Germline CDR1 DFQATT, CDR2 SNEGSKA (reference sequence). This CDR3 spans 11 amino acids. The V and J ends lost 8 bases and 4 bases respectively, with 11 bases between them. In DNA, the CDR3 is TGCAGTACGGACGGTTCCTATGGCTACACCTTC. Amino acids: CSTDGSYGYTF.

The chain recombines TRBV6-5 with TRBJ2-2; 12 bases agree with TRBD1. Trimming removed 6 bases from V and 6 bases from J; junction bases left unmatched: 2. Germline loops: CDR1 MNHEY, CDR2 SVGAGI. The CDR3 sequence is 14 residues long. CDR3 coding DNA: TGTGCCAGCAGGGGACAGGGGGCATCCGGGGAGCTGTTTTTT. This translates into CASRGQGASGELFF.

Only a few counts were recorded for this clone. The chain carries TRBV19 and TRBJ1-1; D is unresolved. The germline CDR1 and CDR2 sequences are LNHDA and SQIVND (reference sequence). Between the trimmed V and J ends, which lost 7 bases and 0 bases, there was a span of 12 bases. The CDR3 extends over 14 amino acids. CDR3 sequence: CASNNEGMNTEAFF. CDR3 nucleotide sequence: TGTGCCAGTAACAATGAGGGCATGAACACTGAAGCTTTCTTT.

CDR3 sequence reads: CASGTGGPEPTF. As DNA, the CDR3 is TGTGCCTCGGGGACAGGGGGCCCAGAGCCGACCTTC. The J gene is TRBJ1-2, the V gene TRBV30; 12 nucleotides align to TRBD1. Trimming removed 7 bases from V and 14 bases from J; junction bases left unmatched: 11. Germline loops: CDR1 GTSNPN, CDR2 SVGIG (reference sequence). The CDR3 contains 12 residues. Full variable domain (remainder filled in from reference TRBV30 and TRBJ1-2): SQTIHQWPATLVQPVGSPLSLECTVEGTSNPNLYWYRQAAGRGLQLLFYSVGIGQISSEVPQNLSASRPQDRQFILSSKKLLLSDSGFYLCASGTGGPEPTFGSGTRLTVV.